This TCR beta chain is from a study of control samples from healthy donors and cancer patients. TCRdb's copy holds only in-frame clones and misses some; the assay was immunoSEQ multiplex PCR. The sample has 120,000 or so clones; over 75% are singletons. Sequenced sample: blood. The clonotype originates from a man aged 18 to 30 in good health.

CDR3 protein: CASSSYRGLNPDTQYF. The CDR3 DNA reads as TGTGCCAGCAGTTCGTACAGGGGATTGAATCCAGATACGCAGTATTTT. The chain joins TRBV28 to TRBJ2-3; 7 bases agree with TRBD1. Germline-derived CDR1 and CDR2 are MDHEN and SYDVKM. With V trimmed by 4 bases and J by 4 bases, 11 bases remained unmatched. The CDR3 has 16 amino acids.